This T cell receptor (beta chain) originates from a study of identical twins. Unmatched junction bases numbered 9, after V lost 0 bases and J lost 2 bases. The CDR3 is 18 amino acids. The germline V gene encodes CDR1 DFQATT and CDR2 SNEGSKA (reference sequence). Template switching created a universal primer site, and the cDNA included unique molecular identifiers. TCRdb independently ran MiXCR on the 5' RACE reads; one entry per CDR3 protein. The table has 540,000 or so distinct CDR3 sequences, 20% to 25% seen once. Whole-study findings and limits: Insertions were fewer in abundant cord blood beta clonotypes, whereas memory repertoires showed none of this pattern. With monozygotic twins, out-of-frame TCR alpha sharing exceeded what models estimated. Among beta out-of-frame sequences, excess sharing between twins appeared weaker.

This clonotype was detected only a few times. Its specificity is not known. The data were also submitted as part of a second study, on yellow fever vaccine responses in identical twins.

J is TRBJ2-2 and V is TRBV20-1; 10 nucleotides line up with TRBD2. This receptor was taken from a woman aged 18-29 years in good health. The sequencing input was CD4+ T cells sorted from blood. The CDR3 region has the DNA TGCAGTGCTAGAGACTTACGGACTAGCGGACCTAACACCGGGGAGCTGTTTTTT. As protein: CSARDLRTSGPNTGELFF.